This record concerns one T cell receptor beta chain sequence. These data are taken from a study of blood T cell repertoires in COVID-19. This CDR3 contains 15 residues. V gave up 6 bases and J gave up 6 bases; unmatched junction bases: 13. CDR1 and CDR2 from the germline V gene are MNHNY and SVGAGI (reference sequence). Generated by immunoSEQ multiplex PCR, the TCRdb table keeps only in-frame clones and is missing some. The data hold about 98,000 clones, with about 85% observed a single time. The genes are TRBV6-6 and TRBJ1-2; 7 nucleotides agree with TRBD1. The sequencing sample was made of peripheral blood. This clonotype originated in a man aged 45-65 years with active COVID-19. CDR3 sequence reads: CASRPRIDREDGYTF. The CDR3 DNA reads TGTGCCAGCAGACCTCGTATCGACAGGGAGGATGGCTACACCTTC.